One and the same sample provided the 13 T cell receptor beta chains below, sequenced in a study of cytomegalovirus exposure and HLA in healthy donors. This PCR relied on a set of 60 Vbeta primers and 13 Jbeta primers. The protocol was immunoSEQ multiplex PCR, while the TCRdb copy is restricted to in-frame clones and leaves out a portion. This repertoire shows fewer than 150,000 clones, approximately 77% found once; its top ten account for roughly 4.6%. The sample comprised PBMCs. The receptors here all came from a woman aged 45-65 years in good health and CMV-seronegative.

The CDR3 DNA sequence: TGCAGCGTTGTAGGAGAGGGAACCGAAAAACTGTTTTTT. This encodes CSVVGEGTEKLFF. This chain uses TRBV29-1 with TRBJ1-4, with D uncertain. V lost 4 bases and J lost 8, with 14 bases in between. The V gene's germline CDR1 is SQVTM and CDR2 ANQGSEA. This CDR3 has 13 amino acids.

The J gene is TRBJ2-1, the V gene TRBV9; a weak D match, TRBD1 (6 bases). This CDR3 contains 14 residues. CDR1 and CDR2 from the germline V gene are SGDLS and YYNGEE. The V gene lost 0 bases and the J gene lost 5 bases, with 9 bases spanning the gap. The CDR3 region is CASSVGAGDNEQFF. DNA for the CDR3: TGTGCCAGCAGCGTAGGGGCAGGGGACAATGAGCAGTTCTTC.

This chain links TRBV7-8 with TRBJ2-2, with 7 bases fitting TRBD2. Per germline, CDR1 SGHVS and CDR2 FQNEAQ. After removal of 7 bases from V and 4 bases from J, the junction contained 24 bases not matched to a gene. The CDR3 loop spans 20 amino acids. The CDR3 loop reads CASIQFGSAGVNWGTGELFF. The CDR3 DNA follows: TGTGCCAGCATCCAATTCGGGAGTGCGGGGGTCAACTGGGGCACCGGGGAGCTGTTTTTT.

This sequence joins TRBV19 and TRBJ1-2, with 9 bases lining up with TRBD1. The germline gives CDR1 LNHDA, CDR2 SQIVND (reference sequence). V lost 7 bases, J lost 2 bases, and 8 bases stayed unmatched. The CDR3 is made up of 15 amino acids. The CDR3 bases are TGTGCCAGTATGGACAGGGGCGGAGAGAACTATGGCTACACCTTC. Amino acids: CASMDRGGENYGYTF.

The rearrangement links TRBV7-2 to TRBJ2-6, with D maybe TRBD1 (5 bases). The length of the CDR3 is 15 residues. The V gene lost 3 bases and the J gene lost 2 bases, with 8 bases spanning the gap. Germline V gene sequence: CDR1 SGHTA, CDR2 FQGNSA. The CDR3 sequence: CASSFEGAGANVLTF. The DNA of the CDR3 is TGTGCCAGCAGCTTTGAAGGGGCTGGGGCCAACGTCCTGACTTTC.

This clone appeared once. This sequence joins TRBV4-3 and TRBJ1-1; tentative D call: TRBD1 (6 bases). CDR1 LGHNA and CDR2 YSLEER come from the germline V gene. This CDR3 contains 16 residues. Trimming took 1 base from V and 0 from J, leaving 12 bases between them. CDR3 residues: CASSQGLQGLNTEAFF. The CDR3 region has the DNA TGCGCCAGCAGCCAAGGGCTCCAGGGGCTGAACACTGAAGCTTTCTTT.

The chain carries TRBV29-1 and TRBJ2-5; 13 bases are a match to TRBD2. The germline V gene has CDR1 SQVTM and CDR2 ANQGSEA. Trimming took 7 bases from V and 5 from J; bases not matched to a gene: 4. The CDR3 consists of 13 residues. The DNA of the CDR3 is TGCAGCGCTACACTAGCGGGGGGGGAGACCCAGTACTTC. Translating it yields CSATLAGGETQYF.

This chain links TRBV5-4 with TRBJ2-5; TRBD2 matches at 12 bases. The germline CDR1 and CDR2 sequences are SGHNT and YYREEE (reference sequence). V trimming: 0 bases; J trimming: 4 bases; junction bases outside the gene matches: 1. This CDR3 comprises 15 residues. CDR3 DNA sequence: TGTGCCAGCAGCTTGGGACTAGCGGGGGCAGAGACCCAGTACTTC. This encodes CASSLGLAGAETQYF. Looking up the rest from reference TRBV5-4 and TRBJ2-5 gives the full variable domain: ETGVTQSPTHLIKTRGQQVTLRCSSQSGHNTVSWYQQALGQGPQFIFQYYREEENGRGNFPPRFSGLQFPNYSSELNVNALELDDSALYLCASSLGLAGAETQYFGPGTRLLVL.

This clone has only one observation. This rearrangement joins TRBV19 to TRBJ1-5, with 7 nucleotides matching TRBD1. The trim removed 5 bases at V and 2 bases at J, leaving 3 bases unmatched. CDR3 size: 14 residues. The germline CDR1 and CDR2 sequences are LNHDA and SQIVND (reference sequence). In nucleotides, the CDR3 is TGTGCCAGTAGTCCTGGACAGGGCAATCAGCCCCAGCATTTT. Residues: CASSPGQGNQPQHF. The full variable domain, its missing parts supplied by reference TRBV19 and TRBJ1-5, is DGGITQSPKYLFRKEGQNVTLSCEQNLNHDAMYWYRQDPGQGLRLIYYSQIVNDFQKGDIAEGYSVSREKKESFPLTVTSAQKNPTAFYLCASSPGQGNQPQHFGDGTRLSIL.

The V and J genes are TRBV27 and TRBJ2-7; 9 nucleotides line up with TRBD2. The CDR3 consists of 14 residues. The V gene end was trimmed by 4 bases and the J gene end by 3 bases; junction bases not matched to a gene: 4. Germline V lookup: CDR1 MNHEY, CDR2 SMNVEV (reference sequence). This CDR3 reads CASSYGSGGYEQYF. The CDR3 coding sequence is TGTGCCAGCAGTTATGGTAGCGGGGGCTACGAGCAGTACTTC.

This chain connects TRBV30 to TRBJ1-2, with 9 positions matching TRBD1. Germline CDR1 and CDR2: GTSNPN and SVGIG (reference sequence). The ends lost 8 bases at V and 8 bases at J; junction bases unmatched: 6. The CDR3 loop spans 11 amino acids. The CDR3 DNA sequence: TGTGCCGGACAGGGGAGGGCCGGCTACACCTTC. Protein sequence: CAGQGRAGYTF. The variable domain in full, completed from reference TRBV30 and TRBJ1-2, reads SQTIHQWPATLVQPVGSPLSLECTVEGTSNPNLYWYRQAAGRGLQLLFYSVGIGQISSEVPQNLSASRPQDRQFILSSKKLLLSDSGFYLCAGQGRAGYTFGSGTRLTVV.

CDR3 DNA: TGTGCCAGCAGTTATTCCGGGACATTCAATGAAAAACTGTTTTTT. This gives the protein CASSYSGTFNEKLFF. The rearrangement uses TRBV6-6 and TRBJ1-4; D possibly corresponds to TRBD1 (6 bases). Trimming cost V 3 bases and J 5 bases, with 13 bases left between them. The CDR3 is 15 amino acids. Germline CDR1 is MNHNY and CDR2 is SVGAGI (reference sequence).

The V and J genes are TRBV10-3 and TRBJ2-7; TRBD2 might be the D (6 bases). The V end lost 5 bases, the J end lost 9 bases, and 17 bases lay between the germline ends. This CDR3 has 13 amino acids. Per germline, CDR1 ENHRY and CDR2 SYGVKD. In DNA, the CDR3 is TGTGCCATCAGTAGTGAGACTGCAGCGGGGCAGTACTTC. The encoded protein is CAISSETAAGQYF.